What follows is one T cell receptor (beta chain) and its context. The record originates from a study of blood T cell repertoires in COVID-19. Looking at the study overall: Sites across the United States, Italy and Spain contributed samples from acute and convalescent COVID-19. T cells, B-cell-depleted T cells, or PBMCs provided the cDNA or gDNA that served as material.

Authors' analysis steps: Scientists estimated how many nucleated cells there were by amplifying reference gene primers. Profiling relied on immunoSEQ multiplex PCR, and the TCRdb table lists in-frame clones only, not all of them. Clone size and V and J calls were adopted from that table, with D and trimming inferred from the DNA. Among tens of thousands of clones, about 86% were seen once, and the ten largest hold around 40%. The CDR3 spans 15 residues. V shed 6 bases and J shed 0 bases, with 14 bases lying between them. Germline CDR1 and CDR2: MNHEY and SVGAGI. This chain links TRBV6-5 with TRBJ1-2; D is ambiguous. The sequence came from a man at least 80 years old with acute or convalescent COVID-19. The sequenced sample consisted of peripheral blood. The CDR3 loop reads CASRAPGSANYGYTF. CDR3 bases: TGTGCCAGCAGAGCCCCCGGGTCGGCTAACTATGGCTACACCTTC.